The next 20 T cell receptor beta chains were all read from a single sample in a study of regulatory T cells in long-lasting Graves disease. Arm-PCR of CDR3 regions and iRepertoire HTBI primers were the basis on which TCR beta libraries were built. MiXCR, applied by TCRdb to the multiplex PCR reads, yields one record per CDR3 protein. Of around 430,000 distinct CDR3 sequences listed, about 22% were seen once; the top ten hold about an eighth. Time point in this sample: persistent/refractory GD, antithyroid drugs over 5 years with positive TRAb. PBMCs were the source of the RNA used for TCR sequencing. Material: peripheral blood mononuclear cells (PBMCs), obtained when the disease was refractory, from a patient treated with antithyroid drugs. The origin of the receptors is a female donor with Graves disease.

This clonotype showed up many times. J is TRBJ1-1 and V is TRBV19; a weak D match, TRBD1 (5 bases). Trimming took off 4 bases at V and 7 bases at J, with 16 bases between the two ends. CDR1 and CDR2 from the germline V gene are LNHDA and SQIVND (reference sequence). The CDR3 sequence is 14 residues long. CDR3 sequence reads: CASSTPVGDIEAFF. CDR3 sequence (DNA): TGTGCCAGTAGTACCCCCGTAGGGGATATTGAAGCTTTCTTT.

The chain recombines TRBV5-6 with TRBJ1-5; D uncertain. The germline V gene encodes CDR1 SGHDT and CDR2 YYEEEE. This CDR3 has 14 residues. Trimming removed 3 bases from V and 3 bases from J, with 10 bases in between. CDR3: CASSSYSINQPQHF. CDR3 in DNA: TGTGCCAGCAGCTCATACAGTATCAATCAGCCCCAGCATTTT. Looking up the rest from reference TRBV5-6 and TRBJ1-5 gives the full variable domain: DAGVTQSPTHLIKTRGQQVTLRCSPKSGHDTVSWYQQALGQGPQFIFQYYEEEERQRGNFPDRFSGHQFPNYSSELNVNALLLGDSALYLCASSSYSINQPQHFGDGTRLSIL.

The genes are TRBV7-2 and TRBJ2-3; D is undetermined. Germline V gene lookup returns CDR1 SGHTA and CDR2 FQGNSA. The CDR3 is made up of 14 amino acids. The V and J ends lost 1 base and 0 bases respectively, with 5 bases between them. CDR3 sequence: CASSLGLSTDTQYF. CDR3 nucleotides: TGTGCCAGCAGCTTAGGGCTAAGCACAGATACGCAGTATTTT.

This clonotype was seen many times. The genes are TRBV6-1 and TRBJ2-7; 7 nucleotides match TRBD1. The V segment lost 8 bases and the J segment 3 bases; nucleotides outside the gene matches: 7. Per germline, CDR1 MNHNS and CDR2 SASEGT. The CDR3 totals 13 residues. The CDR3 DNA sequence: TGTGCCAGCTGGACAGGTCCCCTCTACGAGCAGTACTTC. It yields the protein CASWTGPLYEQYF.

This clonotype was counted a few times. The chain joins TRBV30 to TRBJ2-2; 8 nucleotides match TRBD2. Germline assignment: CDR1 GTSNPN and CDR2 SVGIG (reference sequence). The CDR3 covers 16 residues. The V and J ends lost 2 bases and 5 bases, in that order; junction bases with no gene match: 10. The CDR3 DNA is TGTGCCTGGAGTAAATATACTAGCGGAAGTACCGGGGAGCTGTTTTTT. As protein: CAWSKYTSGSTGELFF. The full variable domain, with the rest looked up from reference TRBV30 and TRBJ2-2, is SQTIHQWPATLVQPVGSPLSLECTVEGTSNPNLYWYRQAAGRGLQLLFYSVGIGQISSEVPQNLSASRPQDRQFILSSKKLLLSDSGFYLCAWSKYTSGSTGELFFGEGSRLTVL.

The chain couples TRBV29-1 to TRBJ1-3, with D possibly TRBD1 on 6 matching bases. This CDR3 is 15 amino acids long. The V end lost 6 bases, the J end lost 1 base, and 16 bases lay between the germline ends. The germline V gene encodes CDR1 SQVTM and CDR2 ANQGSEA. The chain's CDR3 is CSVTGPGESGNTIYF. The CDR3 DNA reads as TGCAGCGTAACAGGGCCCGGTGAGTCTGGAAACACCATATATTTT.

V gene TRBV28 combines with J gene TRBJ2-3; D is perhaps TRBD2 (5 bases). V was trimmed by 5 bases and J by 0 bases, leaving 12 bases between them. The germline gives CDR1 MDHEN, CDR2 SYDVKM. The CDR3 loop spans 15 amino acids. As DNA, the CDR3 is TGTGCCAGCAGTCCTCGGGGAGCAAGCACAGATACGCAGTATTTT. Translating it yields CASSPRGASTDTQYF.

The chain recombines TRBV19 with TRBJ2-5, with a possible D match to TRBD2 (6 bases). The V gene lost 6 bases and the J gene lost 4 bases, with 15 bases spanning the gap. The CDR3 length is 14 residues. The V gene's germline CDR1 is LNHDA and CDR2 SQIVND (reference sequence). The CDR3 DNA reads TGTGCCAGTAGGAGCCTCGGGGGAGGAGAGACCCAGTACTTC. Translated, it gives CASRSLGGGETQYF.

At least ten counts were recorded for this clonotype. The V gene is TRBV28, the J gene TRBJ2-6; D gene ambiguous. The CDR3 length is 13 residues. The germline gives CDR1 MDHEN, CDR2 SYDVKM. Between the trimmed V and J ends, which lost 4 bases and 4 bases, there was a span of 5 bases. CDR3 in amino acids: CASSSPGANVLTF. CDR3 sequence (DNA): TGTGCCAGCAGTTCCCCCGGGGCCAACGTCCTGACTTTC. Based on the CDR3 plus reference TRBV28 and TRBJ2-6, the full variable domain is DVKVTQSSRYLVKRTGEKVFLECVQDMDHENMFWYRQDPGLGLRLIYFSYDVKMKEKGDIPEGYSVSREKKERFSLILESASTNQTSMYLCASSSPGANVLTFGAGSRLTVL.

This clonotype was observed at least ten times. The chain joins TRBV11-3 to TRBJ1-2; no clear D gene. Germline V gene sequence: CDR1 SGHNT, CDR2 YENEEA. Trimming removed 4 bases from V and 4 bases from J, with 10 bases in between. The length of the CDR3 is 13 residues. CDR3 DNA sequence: TGTGCCAGCAGCTCGACTCAAGTCTATGGCTACACCTTC. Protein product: CASSSTQVYGYTF.

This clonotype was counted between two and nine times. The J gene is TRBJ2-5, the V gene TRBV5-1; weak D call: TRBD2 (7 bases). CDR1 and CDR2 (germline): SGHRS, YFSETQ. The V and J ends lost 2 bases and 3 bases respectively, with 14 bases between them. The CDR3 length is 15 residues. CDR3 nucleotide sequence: TGCGCCAGCAGCTTTGCCGGGGGGCCCGAAGAGACCCAGTACTTC. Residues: CASSFAGGPEETQYF.

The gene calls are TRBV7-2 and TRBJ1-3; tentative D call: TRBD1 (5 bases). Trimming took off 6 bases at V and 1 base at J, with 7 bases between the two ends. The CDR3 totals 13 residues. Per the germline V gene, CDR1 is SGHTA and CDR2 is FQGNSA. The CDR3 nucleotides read TGTGCCAGCAGTAGGGGATCTGGAAACACCATATATTTT. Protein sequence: CASSRGSGNTIYF.

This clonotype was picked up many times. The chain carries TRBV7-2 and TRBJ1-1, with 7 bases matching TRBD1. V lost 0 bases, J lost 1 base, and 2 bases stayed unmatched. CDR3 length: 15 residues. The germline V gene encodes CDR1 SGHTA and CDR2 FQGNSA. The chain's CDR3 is CASSLASGGNTEAFF. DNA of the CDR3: TGTGCCAGCAGCTTAGCCTCAGGGGGGAACACTGAAGCTTTCTTT.

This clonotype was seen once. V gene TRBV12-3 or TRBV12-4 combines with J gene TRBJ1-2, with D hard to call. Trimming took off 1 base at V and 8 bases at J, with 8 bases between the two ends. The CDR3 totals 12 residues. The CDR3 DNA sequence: TGTGCCAGCAGTTTAGGGACTTGGGGCTACACCTTC. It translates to CASSLGTWGYTF.

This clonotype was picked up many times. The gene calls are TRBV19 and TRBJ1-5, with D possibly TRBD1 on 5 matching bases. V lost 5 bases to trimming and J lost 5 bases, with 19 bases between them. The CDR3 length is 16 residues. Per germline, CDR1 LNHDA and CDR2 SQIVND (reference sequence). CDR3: CASSLRDSWNDQPQHF. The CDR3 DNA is TGTGCCAGTAGTCTACGGGACTCTTGGAATGATCAGCCCCAGCATTTT.

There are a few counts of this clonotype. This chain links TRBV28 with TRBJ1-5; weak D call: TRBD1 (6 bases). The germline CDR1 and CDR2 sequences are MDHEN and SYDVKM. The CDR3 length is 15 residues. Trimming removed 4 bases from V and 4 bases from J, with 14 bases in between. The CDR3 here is CASSYLDRLNQPQHF. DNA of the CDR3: TGTGCCAGCAGTTACCTGGACAGACTAAATCAGCCCCAGCATTTT.

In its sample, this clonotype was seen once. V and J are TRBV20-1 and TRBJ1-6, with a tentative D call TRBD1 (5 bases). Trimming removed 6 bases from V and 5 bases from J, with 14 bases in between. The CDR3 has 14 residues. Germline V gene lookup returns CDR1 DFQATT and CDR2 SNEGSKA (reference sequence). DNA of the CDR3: TGCAGTGCCCTGGAGGGACGGAATAATTCACCCCTCCACTTT. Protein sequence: CSALEGRNNSPLHF.

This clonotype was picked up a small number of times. CDR3 nucleotides: TGCAGTGCTAGCCCCGACGGCCGCACAGATACGCAGTATTTT. Residues: CSASPDGRTDTQYF. The chain couples TRBV20-1 to TRBJ2-3; no definite D call. V was shortened by 3 bases and J by 1 base, with 11 bases between the two germline ends. The CDR3 covers 14 residues. Germline CDR1 and CDR2: DFQATT and SNEGSKA (reference sequence).

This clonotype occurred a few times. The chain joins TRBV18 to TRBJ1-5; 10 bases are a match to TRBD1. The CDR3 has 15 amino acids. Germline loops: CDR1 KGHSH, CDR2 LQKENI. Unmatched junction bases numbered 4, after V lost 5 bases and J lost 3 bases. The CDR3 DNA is TGTGCCAGCTCAAGGGGACAGGGGTACAATCAGCCCCAGCATTTT. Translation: CASSRGQGYNQPQHF.

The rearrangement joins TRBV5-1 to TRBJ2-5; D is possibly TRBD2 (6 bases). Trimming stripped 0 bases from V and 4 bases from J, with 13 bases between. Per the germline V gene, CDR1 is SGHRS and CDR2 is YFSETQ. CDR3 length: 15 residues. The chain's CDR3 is CASSLAGEDLETQYF. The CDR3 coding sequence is TGCGCCAGCAGCTTGGCGGGAGAGGATTTAGAGACCCAGTACTTC. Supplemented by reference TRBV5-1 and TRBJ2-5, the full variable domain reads KAGVTQTPRYLIKTRGQQVTLSCSPISGHRSVSWYQQTPGQGLQFLFEYFSETQRNKGNFPGRFSGRQFSNSRSEMNVSTLELGDSALYLCASSLAGEDLETQYFGPGTRLLVL.